This T cell receptor beta chain was captured in a study of spatial heterogeneity in lung cancer. Whole-study findings and limits: How many expanded intratumoral alpha and beta TCRs were present tracked the tumor mutation count, which was a count of nonsynonymous mutations. There was tracking of ubiquitous and regional nonsynonymous mutations by the respective counts of ubiquitous and regional expanded TCRs.

Time point here: sample taken at primary tumor resection. Without sorting, whole RNA was sequenced from tumor, nontumor lung or frozen PBMC. This CDR3 has 15 amino acids. V gave up 5 bases and J gave up 1 base, with 14 bases separating them. Germline V gives CDR1 SGHVS, CDR2 FNYEAQ. TCR cDNA molecules each carried a unique molecular identifier. TCRdb ran MiXCR on the 5' RACE reads and lists one entry per CDR3 protein. The table records 850 to 1,000 distinct CDR3 sequences, roughly 43% of them present only once. Of note for this clonotype: Its antigen is not identified.

The source material was lung tumor tissue, sampled at surgery. The V call is TRBV7-6, the J call TRBJ1-1; D possibly corresponds to TRBD1 (6 bases). This TCR was sampled from a female donor with early-stage non-small cell lung cancer. As DNA, the CDR3 is TGTGCCAGCAGCCTCTCGGGGGCCACGAACACTGAAGCTTTCTTT. Residues: CASSLSGATNTEAFF. Combining the CDR3 with reference TRBV7-6 and TRBJ1-1 gives the whole variable domain GAGVSQSPRYKVTKRGQDVALRCDPISGHVSLYWYRQALGQGPEFLTYFNYEAQQDKSGLPNDRFSAERPEGSISTLTIQRTEQRDSAMYRCASSLSGATNTEAFFGQGTRLTVV.